Reported below is one T cell receptor beta chain. The data were taken from a study of blood T cells in healthy people across ages. Study-level information: Template switching retrieved approximately one barcoded beta molecule for each two T cells.

V was cut by 0 bases and J by 0 bases, with 12 bases left in between. CDR3 length: 17 residues. Germline V gives CDR1 LNHNV, CDR2 YYDKDF (reference sequence). The authors ran a second PCR of roughly 6 to 11 cycles using a sample-barcoded 5' primer and a J-beta primer mix. TCRdb recomputed calls from the 5' RACE reads with MiXCR, one row per CDR3 protein. Among 1.2 million to 1.5 million distinct CDR3 sequences, approximately 59% were seen once, and the ten largest hold about 6.7%. The rearrangement joins TRBV15 to TRBJ1-3; no firm D call. This receptor was taken from a man younger than 35 in good health. Sequenced material: blood. The CDR3 DNA is TGTGCCACCAGCAGAGATCGAGTCGGACCCTCTGGAAACACCATATATTTT. It encodes CATSRDRVGPSGNTIYF. Based on the CDR3 plus reference TRBV15 and TRBJ1-3, the full variable domain is DAMVIQNPRYQVTQFGKPVTLSCSQTLNHNVMYWYQQKSSQAPKLLFHYYDKDFNNEADTPDNFQSRRPNTSFCFLDIRSPGLGDTAMYLCATSRDRVGPSGNTIYFGEGSWLTVV.